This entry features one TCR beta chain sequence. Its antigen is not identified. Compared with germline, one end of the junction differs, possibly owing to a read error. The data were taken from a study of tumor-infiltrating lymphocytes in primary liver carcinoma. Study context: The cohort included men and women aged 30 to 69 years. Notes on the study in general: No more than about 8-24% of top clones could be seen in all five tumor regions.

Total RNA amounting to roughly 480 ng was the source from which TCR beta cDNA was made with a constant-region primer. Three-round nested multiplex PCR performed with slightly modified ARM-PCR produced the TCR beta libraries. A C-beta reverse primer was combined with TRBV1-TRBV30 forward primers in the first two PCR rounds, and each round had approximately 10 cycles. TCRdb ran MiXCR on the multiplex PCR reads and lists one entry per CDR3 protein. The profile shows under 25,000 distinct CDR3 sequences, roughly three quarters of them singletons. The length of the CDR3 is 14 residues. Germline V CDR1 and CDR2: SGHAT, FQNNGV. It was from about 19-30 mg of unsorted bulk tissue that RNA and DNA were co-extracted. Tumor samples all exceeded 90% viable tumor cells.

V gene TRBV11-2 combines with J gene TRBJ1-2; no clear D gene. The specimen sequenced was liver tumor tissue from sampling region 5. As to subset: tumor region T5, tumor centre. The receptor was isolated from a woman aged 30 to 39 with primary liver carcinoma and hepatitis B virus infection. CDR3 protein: CASSLKVANYGYTF. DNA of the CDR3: TGTGCCAGCAGCTTAAAGGTAGCTAACTATGGCTACACTTTC.